The 7 T cell receptor beta chains listed next were all sequenced from one sample in a study of regulatory T cells in long-lasting Graves disease. Time point given: newly diagnosed GD, antithyroid drugs for less than 3 months. PBMC-extracted RNA yielded the TCR library. Combining iRepertoire HTBI primers with Arm-PCR of CDR3 regions, the authors built TCR beta libraries. TCRdb independently ran MiXCR on the multiplex PCR reads; one entry per CDR3 protein. This sample has about 360,000 distinct CDR3 sequences; roughly 17% occur once, and the top ten carry roughly a fifth. The same specimen was also included in a second study, on T cells in Graves' hyperthyroidism and ophthalmopathy.

Sequenced here: peripheral blood mononuclear cells (PBMCs), sampled at new diagnosis, from a patient treated with antithyroid drugs. The receptors were sampled from a young woman with Graves disease.

This chain links TRBV19 with TRBJ2-1; 7 positions match TRBD1. CDR1 and CDR2 (germline): LNHDA, SQIVND (reference sequence). The CDR3 totals 15 residues. The V and J ends lost 2 bases and 8 bases, in that order; junction bases with no gene match: 9. The CDR3 sequence: CASSISPTGLDEQFF. DNA of the CDR3: TGTGCCAGTAGTATATCTCCGACAGGGCTCGATGAGCAGTTCTTC.

This clonotype was recorded a few times. This chain joins TRBV29-1 and TRBJ2-5; D gene unclear. The CDR3 loop spans 12 amino acids. Germline assignment: CDR1 SQVTM and CDR2 ANQGSEA. Deletions cut 3 bases from V and 2 bases from J, with 7 bases between. CDR3 amino acids: CSVEWAQETQYF. The CDR3 nucleotides read TGCAGCGTTGAGTGGGCGCAAGAGACCCAGTACTTC.

Only a few counts were recorded for this clonotype. This rearrangement joins TRBV27 to TRBJ1-1, with D uncertain. The CDR3 sequence is 14 residues long. Looked up from germline, CDR1 is MNHEY and CDR2 is SMNVEV (reference sequence). Trimming stripped 0 bases from V and 11 bases from J, with 16 bases between. The CDR3: CASSLSGPQRAAFF. CDR3 DNA: TGTGCCAGCAGTTTATCTGGGCCCCAACGGGCGGCTTTCTTT.

With respect to this clonotype: Being one base from a much bigger clone, this may be a read error. The J gene is TRBJ2-2, the V gene TRBV12-3 or TRBV12-4; D is possibly TRBD1 or TRBD2 (6 bases each). The CDR3 runs 16 residues. The CDR3 DNA reads TGTGCCAGCAGTTTCATGGGGGGCGCGGGCACCGGGGAGCTGTCTTTT. This encodes CASSFMGGAGTGELSF.

V usage is TRBV20-1 and J usage is TRBJ2-4, with unresolved D. The ends were cut back, 0 bases at V and 0 bases at J, with 15 bases in the middle. From germline, CDR1 is DFQATT and CDR2 SNEGSKA (reference sequence). The length of the CDR3 is 17 residues. The CDR3 protein is CSARDPLGQLAKNIQYF. CDR3 nucleotides: TGCAGTGCTAGAGATCCCCTAGGGCAGCTAGCCAAAAACATTCAGTACTTC.

This chain's CDR3 is CAWSVGPDTQYF. In nucleotides, the CDR3 is TGTGCCTGGAGTGTGGGGCCAGATACGCAGTATTTT. This chain joins TRBV30 and TRBJ2-3, with TRBD1 as a possible D gene (5 bases). Trimming took off 0 bases at V and 4 bases at J, with 5 bases between the two ends. The CDR3 is 12 amino acids. In germline, CDR1 is GTSNPN, CDR2 SVGIG (reference sequence).

This clonotype showed up just a few times. The V and J genes are TRBV20-1 and TRBJ2-1; D possibly corresponds to TRBD1 (6 bases). V was cut by 6 bases and J by 0 bases, with 15 bases left in between. The CDR3 has 15 residues. Germline CDR1 is DFQATT and CDR2 is SNEGSKA (reference sequence). The CDR3 DNA sequence: TGCAGTGCGAAAACGACAGGAAGCTCCTACAATGAGCAGTTCTTC. Its translation is CSAKTTGSSYNEQFF.